The 13 T cell receptor beta chains reported below all come from one sample, sequenced in a study of early T cells in non-severe SARS-CoV-2 infection. Using its own MiXCR run on the 5' RACE reads, TCRdb lists one record per CDR3 protein. The data hold 98,000 or so distinct CDR3 sequences, with 9.5% to 13% observed a single time. The sample comprised whole blood. Every receptor here comes from an adult who was a healthcare worker with PCR-confirmed SARS-CoV-2 infection or an uninfected control (not recorded which).

This clonotype was seen only a few times. The chain employs TRBV29-1 and TRBJ2-4, with 11 bases matching TRBD2. The V and J ends lost 3 bases and 3 bases, in that order; junction bases with no gene match: 4. The germline gives CDR1 SQVTM, CDR2 ANQGSEA. The CDR3 covers 15 residues. In DNA, the CDR3 is TGCAGCGTTGATAGCGGGGGGGGCGGCAAAAACATTCAGTACTTC. Its protein is CSVDSGGGGKNIQYF.

The rearrangement joins TRBV6-5 to TRBJ2-1; 12 bases line up with TRBD2. Trimming removed 0 bases from V and 7 bases from J; junction bases left unmatched: 7. The CDR3 loop spans 17 amino acids. Looked up from germline, CDR1 is MNHEY and CDR2 is SVGAGI. CDR3 region: CASSYSRLAGVANEQFF. The CDR3 DNA reads as TGTGCCAGCAGTTACTCGAGACTAGCGGGAGTCGCGAATGAGCAGTTCTTC.

This chain uses TRBV20-1 with TRBJ1-6; D might be TRBD1 (5 bases). CDR3 length equals 18 residues. Trimming stripped 0 bases from V and 0 bases from J, with 15 bases between. Germline-derived CDR1 and CDR2 are DFQATT and SNEGSKA (reference sequence). The CDR3 loop reads CSARDPRTGSSYNSPLHF. In nucleotides, the CDR3 is TGCAGTGCTAGAGATCCTCGAACAGGAAGCTCCTATAATTCACCCCTCCACTTT.

This clonotype was counted many times. The chain recombines TRBV18 with TRBJ1-1, with 7 bases fitting TRBD1. The length of the CDR3 is 14 residues. Germline lookup yields CDR1 KGHSH and CDR2 LQKENI. After removal of 5 bases from V and 5 bases from J, the junction contained 8 bases not matched to a gene. The CDR3 coding sequence is TGTGCCAGCTCAATAGGGACAGCGATGACTGAAGCTTTCTTT. Amino acid sequence: CASSIGTAMTEAFF.

This clonotype has at least ten counts. The rearrangement links TRBV7-9 to TRBJ2-1, with D tentatively TRBD1 or TRBD2 (5 bases each). Germline CDR1 SEHNR, CDR2 FQNEAQ (reference sequence). The CDR3 is 16 residues long. V was trimmed by 5 bases and J by 3 bases, leaving 17 bases between them. This CDR3 reads CASSPPGPLLYNEQFF. The CDR3 DNA follows: TGTGCCAGCAGCCCGCCGGGACCGCTCCTCTACAATGAGCAGTTCTTC.

The chain uses TRBV5-6 and TRBJ1-5; D is perhaps TRBD1 (5 bases). CDR3 length: 14 residues. Trimming removed 5 bases from V and 4 bases from J, with 13 bases in between. Germline-derived CDR1 and CDR2 are SGHDT and YYEEEE. The CDR3 here is CASSVGRSNQPQHF. CDR3 DNA sequence: TGTGCCAGCAGTGTGGGACGTTCAAATCAGCCCCAGCATTTT.

With respect to this clonotype: A much larger clone lies a single base off, so this may be a read error. CDR3 nucleotide sequence: TGTGCCACCAGCAGAGATCCGGATAGCGGGAGCCTCGGCACCTACAATGAGCAGTTCTTC. This translates into CATSRDPDSGSLGTYNEQFF. V usage is TRBV15 and J usage is TRBJ2-1; 9 bases fit TRBD2. The CDR3 runs to 20 residues. J was trimmed by 2 bases and V by 0 bases; bases with no gene match: 14. The germline gives CDR1 LNHNV, CDR2 YYDKDF (reference sequence). Full variable domain (rest looked up from reference TRBV15 and TRBJ2-1): DAMVIQNPRYQVTQFGKPVTLSCSQTLNHNVMYWYQQKSSQAPKLLFHYYDKDFNNEADTPDNFQSRRPNTSFCFLDIRSPGLGDTAMYLCATSRDPDSGSLGTYNEQFFGPGTRLTVL.

The chain links TRBV27 to TRBJ2-7; 10 positions agree with TRBD1. Germline V gene data show CDR1 as MNHEY and CDR2 as SMNVEV (reference sequence). With 10 bases clipped from V and 3 bases from J, the junction kept 15 bases outside the gene matches. The CDR3 contains 16 residues. This CDR3 is CATSRLTGTGDYEQYF. For the CDR3, the DNA is TGTGCCACTAGCCGTCTGACCGGGACAGGGGACTACGAGCAGTACTTC.

This clonotype was counted many times. The chain joins TRBV5-4 to TRBJ1-1; possibly TRBD1 for D (5 bases). CDR1 SGHNT and CDR2 YYREEE come from the germline V gene (reference sequence). Trimming shortened V by 4 bases and J by 0 bases, and 19 bases separated the two germline ends. The CDR3 totals 17 residues. The CDR3 loop reads CASSPNFGTLMNTEAFF. The CDR3 DNA reads as TGTGCCAGCAGCCCGAACTTTGGGACTCTTATGAACACTGAAGCTTTCTTT.

This clonotype showed up just a few times. The CDR3 reads CAISESGWDTEAFF. DNA for the CDR3: TGTGCCATCAGTGAGTCTGGGTGGGACACTGAAGCTTTCTTT. The rearrangement uses TRBV10-3 and TRBJ1-1; D call uncertain. V lost 0 bases to trimming and J lost 3 bases, with 8 bases between them. The CDR3 is made up of 14 amino acids. CDR1 ENHRY and CDR2 SYGVKD come from the germline V gene.

This clonotype has a count of ten or more. The chain joins TRBV7-8 to TRBJ2-7; 9 bases map to TRBD2. V trimming: 2 bases; J trimming: 0 bases; junction bases outside the gene matches: 8. This CDR3 has 17 amino acids. Germline lookup yields CDR1 SGHVS and CDR2 FQNEAQ. The CDR3 sequence is CASSLTAGGLSSYEQYF. Written as DNA, the CDR3 is TGTGCCAGCAGCTTAACAGCGGGGGGCCTTAGCTCCTACGAGCAGTACTTC.

The table lists this clonotype with a few counts. The chain links TRBV25-1 to TRBJ1-6; 8 bases match TRBD1. The CDR3 has 22 amino acids. The V gene's germline CDR1 is MGHDK and CDR2 SYGVNS. J lost 10 bases, V lost 5 bases, and 31 bases had no gene match. The chain's CDR3 is CASSPPGSLGQVLESPGSPLHF. CDR3 bases: TGTGCCAGCAGTCCCCCCGGATCGTTGGGACAGGTCCTTGAGTCCCCTGGGTCACCCCTCCACTTT.

This clonotype was counted at least ten times. The V call is TRBV5-4, the J call TRBJ2-7; 15 bases line up with TRBD2. Germline V gene data show CDR1 as SGHNT and CDR2 as YYREEE (reference sequence). The CDR3 covers 16 residues. V shed 2 bases, J shed 3 bases, and the junction held 3 bases outside the gene matches. CDR3 nucleotides: TGTGCCAGCAGCTTCGGGACTAGCGGGGGGTTCTACGAGCAGTACTTC. This translates into CASSFGTSGGFYEQYF.